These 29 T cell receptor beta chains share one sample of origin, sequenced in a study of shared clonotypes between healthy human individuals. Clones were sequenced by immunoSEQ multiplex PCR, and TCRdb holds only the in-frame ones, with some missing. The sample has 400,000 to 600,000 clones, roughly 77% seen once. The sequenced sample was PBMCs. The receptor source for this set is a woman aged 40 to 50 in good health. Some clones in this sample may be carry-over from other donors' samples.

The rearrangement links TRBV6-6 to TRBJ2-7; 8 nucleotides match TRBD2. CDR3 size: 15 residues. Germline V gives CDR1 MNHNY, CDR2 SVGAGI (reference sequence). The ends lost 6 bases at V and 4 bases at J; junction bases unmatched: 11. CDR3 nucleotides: TGTGCCAGCAGCAGCACCGGGACTAGTACTTACGAGCAGTACTTC. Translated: CASSSTGTSTYEQYF.

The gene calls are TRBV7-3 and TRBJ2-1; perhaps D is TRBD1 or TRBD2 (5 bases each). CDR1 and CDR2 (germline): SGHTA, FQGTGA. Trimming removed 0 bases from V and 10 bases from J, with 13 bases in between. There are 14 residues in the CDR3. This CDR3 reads CASSLTVARGEQFF. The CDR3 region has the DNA TGTGCCAGCAGCTTAACCGTGGCACGGGGCGAGCAGTTCTTC. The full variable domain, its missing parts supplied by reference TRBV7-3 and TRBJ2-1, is GAGVSQTPSNKVTEKGKYVELRCDPISGHTALYWYRQSLGQGPEFLIYFQGTGAADDSGLPNDRFFAVRPEGSVSTLKIQRTERGDSAVYLCASSLTVARGEQFFGPGTRLTVL.

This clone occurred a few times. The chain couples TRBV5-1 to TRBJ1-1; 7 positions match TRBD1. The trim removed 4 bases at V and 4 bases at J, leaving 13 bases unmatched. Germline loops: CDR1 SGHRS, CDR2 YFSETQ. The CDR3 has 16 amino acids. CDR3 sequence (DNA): TGCGCCAGCAGCGCGGGACAGAAGGGGGTAGGCACTGAAGCTTTCTTT. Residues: CASSAGQKGVGTEAFF.

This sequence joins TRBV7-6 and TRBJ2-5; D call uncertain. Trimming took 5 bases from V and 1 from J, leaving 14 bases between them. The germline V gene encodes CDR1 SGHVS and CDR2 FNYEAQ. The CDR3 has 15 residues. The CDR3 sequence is CASSLRTGPQETQYF. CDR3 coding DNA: TGTGCCAGCAGCCTAAGGACCGGGCCCCAAGAGACCCAGTACTTC.

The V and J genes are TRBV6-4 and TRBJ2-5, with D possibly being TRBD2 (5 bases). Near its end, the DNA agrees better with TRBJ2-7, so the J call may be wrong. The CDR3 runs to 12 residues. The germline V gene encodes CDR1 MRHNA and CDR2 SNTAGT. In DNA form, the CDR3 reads TGTGCCAGCAGCTCTAGCAATCACGAGCAGTACTTC. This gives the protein CASSSSNHEQYF.

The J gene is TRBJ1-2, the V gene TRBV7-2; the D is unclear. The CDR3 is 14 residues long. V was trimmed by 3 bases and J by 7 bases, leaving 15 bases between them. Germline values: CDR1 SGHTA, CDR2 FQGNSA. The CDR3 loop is CASSFDKSVGGYTF. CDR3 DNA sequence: TGTGCCAGCAGCTTTGATAAGTCTGTTGGTGGCTACACCTTC. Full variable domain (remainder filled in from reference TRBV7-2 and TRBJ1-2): GAGVSQSPSNKVTEKGKDVELRCDPISGHTALYWYRQSLGQGLEFLIYFQGNSAPDKSGLPSDRFSAERTGGSVSTLTIQRTQQEDSAVYLCASSFDKSVGGYTFGSGTRLTVV.

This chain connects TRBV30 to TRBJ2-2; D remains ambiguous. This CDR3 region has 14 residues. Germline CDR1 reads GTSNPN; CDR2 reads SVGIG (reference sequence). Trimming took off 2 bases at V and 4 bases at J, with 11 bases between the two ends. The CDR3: CAWSLGYSTGELFF. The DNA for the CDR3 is TGTGCCTGGAGTTTGGGGTATAGCACCGGGGAGCTGTTTTTT.

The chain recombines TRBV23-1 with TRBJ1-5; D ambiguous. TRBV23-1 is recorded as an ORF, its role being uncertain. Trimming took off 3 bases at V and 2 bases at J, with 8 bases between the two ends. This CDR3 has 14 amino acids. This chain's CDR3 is CASSQWGGNQPQHF. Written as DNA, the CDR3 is TGCGCCAGCAGTCAGTGGGGTGGCAATCAGCCCCAGCATTTT.

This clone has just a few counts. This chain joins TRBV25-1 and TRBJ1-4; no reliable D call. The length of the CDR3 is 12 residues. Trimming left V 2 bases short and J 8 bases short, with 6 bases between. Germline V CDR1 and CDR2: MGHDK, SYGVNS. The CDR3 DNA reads TGTGCCAGCAGTGAAGGGCGGGAAAAACTGTTTTTT. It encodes CASSEGREKLFF. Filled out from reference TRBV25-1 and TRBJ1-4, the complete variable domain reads EADIYQTPRYLVIGTGKKITLECSQTMGHDKMYWYQQDPGMELHLIHYSYGVNSTEKGDLSSESTVSRIRTEHFPLTLESARPSHTSQYLCASSEGREKLFFGSGTQLSVL.

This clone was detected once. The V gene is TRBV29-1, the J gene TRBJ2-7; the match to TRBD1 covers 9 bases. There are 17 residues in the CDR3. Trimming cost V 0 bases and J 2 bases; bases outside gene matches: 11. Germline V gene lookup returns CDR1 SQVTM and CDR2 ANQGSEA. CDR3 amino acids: CSVEDPGQGQGTYEQYF. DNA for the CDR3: TGCAGCGTTGAAGACCCGGGACAGGGACAAGGTACCTACGAGCAGTACTTC.

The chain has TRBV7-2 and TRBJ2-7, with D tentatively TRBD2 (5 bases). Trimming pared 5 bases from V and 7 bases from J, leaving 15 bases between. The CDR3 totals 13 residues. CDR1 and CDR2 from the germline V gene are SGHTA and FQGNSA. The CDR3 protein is CASSVRGPGEQYF. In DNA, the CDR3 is TGTGCCAGCAGCGTAAGAGGGCCGGGTGAGCAGTACTTC. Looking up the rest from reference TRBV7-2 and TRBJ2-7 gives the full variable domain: GAGVSQSPSNKVTEKGKDVELRCDPISGHTALYWYRQSLGQGLEFLIYFQGNSAPDKSGLPSDRFSAERTGGSVSTLTIQRTQQEDSAVYLCASSVRGPGEQYFGPGTRLTVT.

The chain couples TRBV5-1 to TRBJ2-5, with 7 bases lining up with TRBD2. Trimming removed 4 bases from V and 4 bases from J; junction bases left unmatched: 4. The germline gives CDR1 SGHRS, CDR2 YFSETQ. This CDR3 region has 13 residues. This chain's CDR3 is CASSGGLTETQYF. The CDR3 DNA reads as TGCGCCAGCAGCGGGGGACTAACAGAGACCCAGTACTTC.

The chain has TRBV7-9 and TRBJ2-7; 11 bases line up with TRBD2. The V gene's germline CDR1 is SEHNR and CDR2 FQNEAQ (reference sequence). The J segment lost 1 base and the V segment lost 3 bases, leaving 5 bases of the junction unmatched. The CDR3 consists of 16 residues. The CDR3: CASSFGLAGYSYEQYF. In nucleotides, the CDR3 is TGTGCCAGCAGCTTTGGACTAGCGGGTTATTCCTACGAGCAGTACTTC.

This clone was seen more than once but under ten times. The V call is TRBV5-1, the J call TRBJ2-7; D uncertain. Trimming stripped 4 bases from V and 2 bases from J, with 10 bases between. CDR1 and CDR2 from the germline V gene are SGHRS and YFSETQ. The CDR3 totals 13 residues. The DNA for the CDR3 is TGCGCCAGCAGCGGCCTAGATGCCTACGAGCAGTACTTC. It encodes CASSGLDAYEQYF.

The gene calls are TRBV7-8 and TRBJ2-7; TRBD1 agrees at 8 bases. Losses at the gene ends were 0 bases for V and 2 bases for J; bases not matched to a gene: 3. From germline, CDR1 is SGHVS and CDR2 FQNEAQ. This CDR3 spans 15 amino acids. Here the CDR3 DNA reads TGTGCCAGCAGCTTAGCGGGGGACAGGACCTACGAGCAGTACTTC. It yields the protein CASSLAGDRTYEQYF.

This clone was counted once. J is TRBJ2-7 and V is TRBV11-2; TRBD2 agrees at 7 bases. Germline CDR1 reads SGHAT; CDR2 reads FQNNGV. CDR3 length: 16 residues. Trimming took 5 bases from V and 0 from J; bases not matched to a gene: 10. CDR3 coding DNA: TGTGCCAGCAGCCCTCAAAGGGCGGGAGTCTCCTACGAGCAGTACTTC. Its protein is CASSPQRAGVSYEQYF.

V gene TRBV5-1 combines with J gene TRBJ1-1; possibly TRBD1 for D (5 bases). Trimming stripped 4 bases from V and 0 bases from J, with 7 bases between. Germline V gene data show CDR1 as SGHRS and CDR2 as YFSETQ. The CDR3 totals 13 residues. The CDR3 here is CASSRGLNTEAFF. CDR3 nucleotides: TGCGCCAGCAGCCGGGGGTTGAACACTGAAGCTTTCTTT.

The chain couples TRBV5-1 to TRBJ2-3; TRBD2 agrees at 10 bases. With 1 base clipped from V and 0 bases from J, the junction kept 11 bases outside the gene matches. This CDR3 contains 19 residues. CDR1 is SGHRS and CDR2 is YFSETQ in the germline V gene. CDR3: CASSLPSLAGVPSTDTQYF. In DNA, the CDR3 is TGCGCCAGCAGCTTGCCCAGTCTAGCGGGGGTACCTAGCACAGATACGCAGTATTTT.

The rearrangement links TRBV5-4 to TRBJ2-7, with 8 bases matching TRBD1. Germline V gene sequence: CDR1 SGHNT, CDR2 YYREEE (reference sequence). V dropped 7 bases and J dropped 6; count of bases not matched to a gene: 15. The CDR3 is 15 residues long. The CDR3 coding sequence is TGTGCCAGCGCCTTGGGCTCCGGACAGGGATTCGAGCAGTACTTC. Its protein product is CASALGSGQGFEQYF. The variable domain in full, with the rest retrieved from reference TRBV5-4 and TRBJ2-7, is ETGVTQSPTHLIKTRGQQVTLRCSSQSGHNTVSWYQQALGQGPQFIFQYYREEENGRGNFPPRFSGLQFPNYSSELNVNALELDDSALYLCASALGSGQGFEQYFGPGTRLTVT.

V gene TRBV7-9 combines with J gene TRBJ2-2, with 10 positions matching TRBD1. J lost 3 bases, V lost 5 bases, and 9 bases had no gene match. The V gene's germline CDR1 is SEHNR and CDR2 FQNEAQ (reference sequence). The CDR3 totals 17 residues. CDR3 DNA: TGTGCCAGCAGCCCGGACCGGGACAGGGGAGACACCGGGGAGCTGTTTTTT. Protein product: CASSPDRDRGDTGELFF. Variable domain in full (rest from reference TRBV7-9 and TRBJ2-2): DTGVSQNPRHKITKRGQNVTFRCDPISEHNRLYWYRQTLGQGPEFLTYFQNEAQLEKSRLLSDRFSAERPKGSFSTLEIQRTEQGDSAMYLCASSPDRDRGDTGELFFGEGSRLTVL.

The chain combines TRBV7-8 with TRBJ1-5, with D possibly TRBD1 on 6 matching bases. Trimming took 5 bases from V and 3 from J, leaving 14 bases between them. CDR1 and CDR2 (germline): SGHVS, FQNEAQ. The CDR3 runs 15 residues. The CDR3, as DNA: TGTGCCAGCAGCCCCTGGACAGCCTCCAATCAGCCCCAGCATTTT. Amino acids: CASSPWTASNQPQHF.

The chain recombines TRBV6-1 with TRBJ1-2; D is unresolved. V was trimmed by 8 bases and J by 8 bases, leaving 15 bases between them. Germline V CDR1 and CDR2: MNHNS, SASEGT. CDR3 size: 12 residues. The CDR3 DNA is TGTGCCAGCTTCAACTGGGTAGGAGGCTACACCTTC. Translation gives CASFNWVGGYTF.

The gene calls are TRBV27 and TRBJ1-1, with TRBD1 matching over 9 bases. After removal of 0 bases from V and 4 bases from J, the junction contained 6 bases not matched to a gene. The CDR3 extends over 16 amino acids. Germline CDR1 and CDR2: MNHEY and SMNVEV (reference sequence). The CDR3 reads CASSLSRTGVGTEAFF. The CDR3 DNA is TGTGCCAGCAGTTTATCCAGGACAGGGGTGGGCACTGAAGCTTTCTTT.

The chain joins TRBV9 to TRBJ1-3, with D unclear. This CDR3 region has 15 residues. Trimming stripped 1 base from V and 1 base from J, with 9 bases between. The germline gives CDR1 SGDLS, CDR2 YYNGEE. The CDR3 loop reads CASSVSPGSGNTIYF. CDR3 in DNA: TGTGCCAGCAGCGTATCACCGGGGTCTGGAAACACCATATATTTT.

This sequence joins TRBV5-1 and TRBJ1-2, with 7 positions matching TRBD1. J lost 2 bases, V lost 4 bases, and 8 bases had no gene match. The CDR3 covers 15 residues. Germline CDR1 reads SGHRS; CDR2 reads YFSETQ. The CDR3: CASSVTTGSNYGYTF. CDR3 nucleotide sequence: TGCGCCAGCAGCGTAACGACAGGGTCAAACTATGGCTACACCTTC.

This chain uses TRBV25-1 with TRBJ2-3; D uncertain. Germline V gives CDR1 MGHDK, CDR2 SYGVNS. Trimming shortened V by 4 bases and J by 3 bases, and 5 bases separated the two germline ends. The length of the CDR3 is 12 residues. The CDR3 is CASSVQTDTQYF. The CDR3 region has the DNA TGTGCCAGCAGTGTACAGACAGATACGCAGTATTTT.

CDR3 sequence reads: CASSPGAMNTEAFF. CDR3 DNA sequence: TGCGCCAGCAGCCCCGGGGCCATGAACACTGAAGCTTTCTTT. This chain connects TRBV5-1 to TRBJ1-1; weak D call: TRBD1 (5 bases). Germline V lookup: CDR1 SGHRS, CDR2 YFSETQ. Trimming pared 4 bases from V and 0 bases from J, leaving 10 bases between. CDR3 length: 14 residues.

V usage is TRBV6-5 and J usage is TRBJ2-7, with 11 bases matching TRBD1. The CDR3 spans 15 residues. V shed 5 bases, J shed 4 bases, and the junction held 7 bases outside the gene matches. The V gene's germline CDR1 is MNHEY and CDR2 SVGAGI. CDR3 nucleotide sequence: TGTGCCAGCAGTCTACCGGGACAGGGGGTTTACGAGCAGTACTTC. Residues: CASSLPGQGVYEQYF.

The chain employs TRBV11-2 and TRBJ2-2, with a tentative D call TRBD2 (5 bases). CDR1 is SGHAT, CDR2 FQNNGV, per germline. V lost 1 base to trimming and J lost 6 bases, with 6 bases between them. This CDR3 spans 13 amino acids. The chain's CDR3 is CASSLGTPGELFF. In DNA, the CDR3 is TGTGCCAGCAGCTTAGGGACTCCCGGGGAGCTGTTTTTT. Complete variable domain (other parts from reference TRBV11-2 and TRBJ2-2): EAGVAQSPRYKIIEKRQSVAFWCNPISGHATLYWYQQILGQGPKLLIQFQNNGVVDDSQLPKDRFSAERLKGVDSTLKIQPAKLEDSAVYLCASSLGTPGELFFGEGSRLTVL.